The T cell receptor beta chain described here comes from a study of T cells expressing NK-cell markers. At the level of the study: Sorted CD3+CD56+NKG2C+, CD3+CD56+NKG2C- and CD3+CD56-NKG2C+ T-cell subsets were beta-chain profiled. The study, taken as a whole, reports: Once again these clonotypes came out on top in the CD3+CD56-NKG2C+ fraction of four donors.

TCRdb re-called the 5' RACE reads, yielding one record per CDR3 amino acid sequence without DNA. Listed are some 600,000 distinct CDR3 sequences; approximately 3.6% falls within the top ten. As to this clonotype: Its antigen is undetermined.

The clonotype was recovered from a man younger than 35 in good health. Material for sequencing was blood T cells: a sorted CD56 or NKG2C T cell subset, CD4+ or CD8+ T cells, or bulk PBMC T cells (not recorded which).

The CDR3 is CASSLEQGAETQYF. The gene calls are TRBV5-4 and TRBJ2-5; TCRdb calls TRBD1, which cannot be checked without DNA. The CDR3 runs to 14 residues. CDR1 and CDR2 from the germline V gene are SGHNT and YYREEE (reference sequence).